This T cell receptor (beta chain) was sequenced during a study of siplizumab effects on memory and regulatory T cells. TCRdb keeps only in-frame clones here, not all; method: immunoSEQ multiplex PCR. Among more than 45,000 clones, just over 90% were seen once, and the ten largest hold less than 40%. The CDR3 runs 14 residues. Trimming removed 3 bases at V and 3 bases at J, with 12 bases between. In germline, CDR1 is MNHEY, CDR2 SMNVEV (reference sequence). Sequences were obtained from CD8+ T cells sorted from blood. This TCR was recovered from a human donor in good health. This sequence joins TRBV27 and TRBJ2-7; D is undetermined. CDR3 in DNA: TGTGCCAGCAGTTTTCTTGGACGGATCTACGAGCAGTACTTC. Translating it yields CASSFLGRIYEQYF.